The present T cell receptor beta chain was sequenced within a study of T cell clonotyping in hematopoietic cell transplantation. Clones were sequenced by immunoSEQ multiplex PCR, and TCRdb holds only the in-frame ones, with some missing. In the table there are 37,000 or so clones, 75% to 90% of which are singletons. The CDR3 totals 16 residues. Germline values: CDR1 GTSNPN, CDR2 SVGIG (reference sequence). Between the trimmed V and J ends, which lost 0 bases and 0 bases, there was a span of 12 bases. The sequenced sample was peripheral blood mononuclear cells. The clonotype originates from a woman aged 40 to 50 in good health. Some clones in this sample may be carry-over from other donors' samples. V and J are TRBV30 and TRBJ1-3; D is possibly TRBD1 (5 bases). The CDR3 here is CAWSVYGTSSGNTIYF. In DNA, the CDR3 is TGTGCCTGGAGTGTATACGGGACTTCCTCTGGAAACACCATATATTTT.